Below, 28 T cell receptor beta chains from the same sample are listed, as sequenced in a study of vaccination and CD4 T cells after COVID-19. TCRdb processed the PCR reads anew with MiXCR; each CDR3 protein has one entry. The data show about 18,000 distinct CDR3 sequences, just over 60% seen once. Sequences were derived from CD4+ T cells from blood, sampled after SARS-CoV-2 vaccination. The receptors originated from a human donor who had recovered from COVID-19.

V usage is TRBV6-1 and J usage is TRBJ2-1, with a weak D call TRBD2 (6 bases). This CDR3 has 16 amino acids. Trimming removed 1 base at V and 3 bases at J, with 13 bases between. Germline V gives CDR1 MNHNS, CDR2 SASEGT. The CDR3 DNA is TGTGCCAGCAGTGAAGTTCGCCGCGGGAACTACAATGAGCAGTTCTTC. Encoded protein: CASSEVRRGNYNEQFF.

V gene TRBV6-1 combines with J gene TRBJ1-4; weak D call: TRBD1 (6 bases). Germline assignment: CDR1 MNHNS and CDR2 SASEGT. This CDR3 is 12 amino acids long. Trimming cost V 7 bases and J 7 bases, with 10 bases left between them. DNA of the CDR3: TGTGCCAGCAAGGGGGGGATTGAAAAACTGTTTTTT. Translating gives CASKGGIEKLFF.

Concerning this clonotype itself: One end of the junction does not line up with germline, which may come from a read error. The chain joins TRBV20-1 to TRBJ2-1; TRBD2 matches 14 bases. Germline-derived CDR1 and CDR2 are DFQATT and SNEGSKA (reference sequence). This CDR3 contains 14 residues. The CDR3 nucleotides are TGCAGTGCCCTCGGACTAGCGGGAGGAAATGAGCGGTTCTTT. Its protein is CSALGLAGGNERFF.

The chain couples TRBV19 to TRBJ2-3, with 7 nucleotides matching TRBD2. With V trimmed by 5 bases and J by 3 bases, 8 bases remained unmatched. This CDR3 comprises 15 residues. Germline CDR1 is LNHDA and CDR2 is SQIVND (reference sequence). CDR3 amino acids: CASSSLAAGTDTQYF. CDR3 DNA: TGTGCCAGTAGTTCGCTAGCGGCGGGTACAGATACGCAGTATTTT.

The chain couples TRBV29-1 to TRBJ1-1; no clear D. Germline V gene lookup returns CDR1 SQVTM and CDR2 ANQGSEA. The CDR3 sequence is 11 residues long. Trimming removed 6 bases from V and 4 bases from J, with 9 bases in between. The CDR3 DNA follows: TGCAGCGTCAAAAGGGCCACTGAAGCTTTCTTT. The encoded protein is CSVKRATEAFF.

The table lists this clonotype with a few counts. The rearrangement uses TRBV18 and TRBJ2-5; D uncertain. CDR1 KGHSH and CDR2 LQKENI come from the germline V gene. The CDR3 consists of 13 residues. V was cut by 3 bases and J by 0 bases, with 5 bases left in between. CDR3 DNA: TGTGCCAGCTCACCGTCAGACCAAGAGACCCAGTACTTC. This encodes CASSPSDQETQYF. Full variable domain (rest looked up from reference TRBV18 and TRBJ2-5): NAGVMQNPRHLVRRRGQEARLRCSPMKGHSHVYWYRQLPEEGLKFMVYLQKENIIDESGMPKERFSAEFPKEGPSILRIQQVVRGDSAAYFCASSPSDQETQYFGPGTRLLVL.

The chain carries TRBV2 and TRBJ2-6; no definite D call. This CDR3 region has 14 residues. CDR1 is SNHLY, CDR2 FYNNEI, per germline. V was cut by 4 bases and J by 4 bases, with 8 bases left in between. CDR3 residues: CASSGTPGANVLTF. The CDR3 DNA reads TGTGCCAGCAGTGGCACACCCGGGGCCAACGTCCTGACTTTC.

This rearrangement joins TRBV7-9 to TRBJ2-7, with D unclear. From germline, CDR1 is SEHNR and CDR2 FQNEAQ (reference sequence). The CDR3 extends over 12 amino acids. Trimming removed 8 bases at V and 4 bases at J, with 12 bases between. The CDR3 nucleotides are TGTGCCAGCGTCTCGGAAGGTTACGAGCAGTACTTC. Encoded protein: CASVSEGYEQYF.

The CDR3 protein is CSAMARGEVEQYF. DNA for the CDR3: TGCAGTGCTATGGCCAGGGGAGAGGTCGAGCAGTACTTC. The rearrangement uses TRBV20-1 and TRBJ2-7; TRBD1 is a possible D gene (6 bases). Deletions cut 4 bases from V and 6 bases from J, with 16 bases between. The CDR3 sequence is 13 residues long. CDR1 is DFQATT, CDR2 SNEGSKA, per germline (reference sequence).

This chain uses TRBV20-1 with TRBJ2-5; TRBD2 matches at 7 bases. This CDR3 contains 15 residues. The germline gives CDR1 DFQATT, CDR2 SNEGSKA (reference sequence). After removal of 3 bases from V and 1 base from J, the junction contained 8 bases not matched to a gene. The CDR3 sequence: CSASTSEGFQETQYF. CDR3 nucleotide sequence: TGCAGTGCTAGCACTAGCGAAGGGTTCCAAGAGACCCAGTACTTC.

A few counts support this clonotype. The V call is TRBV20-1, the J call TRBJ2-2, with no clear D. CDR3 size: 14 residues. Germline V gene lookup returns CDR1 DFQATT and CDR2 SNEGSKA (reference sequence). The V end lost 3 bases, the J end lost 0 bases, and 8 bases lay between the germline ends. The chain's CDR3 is CSASGQSNTGELFF. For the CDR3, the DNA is TGCAGTGCTAGCGGGCAGTCGAACACCGGGGAGCTGTTTTTT.

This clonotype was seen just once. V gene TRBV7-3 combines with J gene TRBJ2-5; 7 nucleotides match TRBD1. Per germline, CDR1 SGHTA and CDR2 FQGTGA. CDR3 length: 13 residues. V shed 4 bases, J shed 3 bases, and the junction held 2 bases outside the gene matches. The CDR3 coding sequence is TGTGCCAGCAGCTCCGGGACAGAAGAGACCCAGTACTTC. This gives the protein CASSSGTEETQYF. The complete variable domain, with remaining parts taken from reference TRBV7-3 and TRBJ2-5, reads GAGVSQTPSNKVTEKGKYVELRCDPISGHTALYWYRQSLGQGPEFLIYFQGTGAADDSGLPNDRFFAVRPEGSVSTLKIQRTERGDSAVYLCASSSGTEETQYFGPGTRLLVL.

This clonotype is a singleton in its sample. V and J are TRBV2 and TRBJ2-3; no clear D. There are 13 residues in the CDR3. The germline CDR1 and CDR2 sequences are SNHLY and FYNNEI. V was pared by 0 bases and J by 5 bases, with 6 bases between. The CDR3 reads CASSEAGEDTQYF. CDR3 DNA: TGTGCCAGCAGTGAAGCTGGCGAAGATACGCAGTATTTT.

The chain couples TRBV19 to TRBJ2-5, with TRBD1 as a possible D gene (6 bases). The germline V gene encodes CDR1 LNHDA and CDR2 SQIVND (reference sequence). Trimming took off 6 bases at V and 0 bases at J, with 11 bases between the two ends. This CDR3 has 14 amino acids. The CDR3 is CASSPTGNQETQYF. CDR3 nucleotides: TGTGCCAGTAGCCCGACAGGAAACCAAGAGACCCAGTACTTC.

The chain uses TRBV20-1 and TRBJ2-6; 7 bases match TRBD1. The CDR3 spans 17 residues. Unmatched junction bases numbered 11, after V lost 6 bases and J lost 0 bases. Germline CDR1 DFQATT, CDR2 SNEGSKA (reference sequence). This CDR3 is CSAAPGTVASGANVLTF. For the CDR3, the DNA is TGCAGTGCCGCTCCCGGGACAGTCGCCTCTGGGGCCAACGTCCTGACTTTC.

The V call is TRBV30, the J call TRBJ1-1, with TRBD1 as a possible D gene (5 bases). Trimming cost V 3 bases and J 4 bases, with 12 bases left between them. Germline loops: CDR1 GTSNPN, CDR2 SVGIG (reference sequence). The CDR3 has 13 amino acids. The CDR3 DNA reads TGTGCCTGGAGCGGTGGGGGTACCACTGAAGCTTTCTTT. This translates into CAWSGGGTTEAFF.

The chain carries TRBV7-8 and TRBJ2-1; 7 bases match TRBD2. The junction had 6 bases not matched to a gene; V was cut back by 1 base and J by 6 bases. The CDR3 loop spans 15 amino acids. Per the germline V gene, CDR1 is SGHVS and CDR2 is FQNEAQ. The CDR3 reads CASSLDRLAANEQFF. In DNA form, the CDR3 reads TGTGCCAGCAGCTTAGATCGGCTAGCGGCCAATGAGCAGTTCTTC.

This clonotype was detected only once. CDR3 nucleotide sequence: TGTGCCAGTACTACCCGGACAGGCCCCCCGCGCTACACCTTC. Protein product: CASTTRTGPPRYTF. The chain is built from TRBV19 and TRBJ1-2, with TRBD1 matching over 7 bases. The CDR3 loop spans 14 amino acids. Germline CDR1 and CDR2: LNHDA and SQIVND (reference sequence). V was pared by 7 bases and J by 9 bases, with 14 bases of the junction left unmatched.

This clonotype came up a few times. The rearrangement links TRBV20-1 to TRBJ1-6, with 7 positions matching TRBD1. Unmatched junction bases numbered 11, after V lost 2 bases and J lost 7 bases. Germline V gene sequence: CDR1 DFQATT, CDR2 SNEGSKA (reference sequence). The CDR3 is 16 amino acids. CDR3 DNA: TGCAGTGCTAGAATGGCAGGGGGTCTTGGAAATTCACCCCTCCACTTT. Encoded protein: CSARMAGGLGNSPLHF.

CDR3 bases: TGTGCCTGGTTTCACCGGGACAGGGGACGGGAGCAGTTCTTC. Translated: CAWFHRDRGREQFF. This chain links TRBV30 with TRBJ2-1; 10 nucleotides align to TRBD1. This CDR3 has 14 residues. With V trimmed by 5 bases and J by 10 bases, 11 bases remained unmatched. CDR1 GTSNPN and CDR2 SVGIG come from the germline V gene (reference sequence). Full variable domain (remainder filled in from reference TRBV30 and TRBJ2-1): SQTIHQWPATLVQPVGSPLSLECTVEGTSNPNLYWYRQAAGRGLQLLFYSVGIGQISSEVPQNLSASRPQDRQFILSSKKLLLSDSGFYLCAWFHRDRGREQFFGPGTRLTVL.

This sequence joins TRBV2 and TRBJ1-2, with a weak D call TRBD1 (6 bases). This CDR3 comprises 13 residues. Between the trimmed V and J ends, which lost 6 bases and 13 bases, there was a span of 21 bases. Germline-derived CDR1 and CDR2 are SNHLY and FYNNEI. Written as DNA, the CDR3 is TGTGCCAGCAGCCCCCCCACAAACAGGGAATGCACCTTC. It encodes CASSPPTNRECTF. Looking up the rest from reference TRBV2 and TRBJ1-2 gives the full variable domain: EPEVTQTPSHQVTQMGQEVILRCVPISNHLYFYWYRQILGQKVEFLVSFYNNEISEKSEIFDDQFSVERPDGSNFTLKIRSTKLEDSAMYFCASSPPTNRECTFGSGTRLTVV.

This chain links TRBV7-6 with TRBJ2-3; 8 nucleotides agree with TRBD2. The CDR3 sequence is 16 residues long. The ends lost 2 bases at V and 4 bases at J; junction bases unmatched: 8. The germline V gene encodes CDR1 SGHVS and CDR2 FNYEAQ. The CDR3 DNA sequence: TGTGCCAGCAGCTTATCCCTCGGACTAGCCGCAGATACGCAGTATTTT. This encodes CASSLSLGLAADTQYF.

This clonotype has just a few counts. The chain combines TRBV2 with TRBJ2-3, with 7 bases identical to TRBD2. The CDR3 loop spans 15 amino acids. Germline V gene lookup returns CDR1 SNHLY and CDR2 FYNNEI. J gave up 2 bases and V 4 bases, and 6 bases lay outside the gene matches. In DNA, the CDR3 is TGTGCCAGCAGTGGGGGGGGTCCGTTCACAGATACGCAGTATTTT. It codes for CASSGGGPFTDTQYF.

As DNA, the CDR3 is TGTGCCAGCAGTCCCCGGGGGGGTGACTACGAGCAGTACTTC. Translated, it gives CASSPRGGDYEQYF. The chain has TRBV28 and TRBJ2-7; 8 positions agree with TRBD2. J lost 3 bases, V lost 5 bases, and 6 bases had no gene match. Germline V CDR1 and CDR2: MDHEN, SYDVKM. This CDR3 contains 14 residues.

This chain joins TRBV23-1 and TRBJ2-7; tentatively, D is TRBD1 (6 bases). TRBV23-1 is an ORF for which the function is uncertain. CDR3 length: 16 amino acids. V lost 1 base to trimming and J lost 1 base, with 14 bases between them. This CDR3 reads CASSQLRPGASYEQYF. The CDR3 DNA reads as TGCGCCAGCAGTCAATTGAGGCCAGGGGCGTCCTACGAGCAGTACTTC.

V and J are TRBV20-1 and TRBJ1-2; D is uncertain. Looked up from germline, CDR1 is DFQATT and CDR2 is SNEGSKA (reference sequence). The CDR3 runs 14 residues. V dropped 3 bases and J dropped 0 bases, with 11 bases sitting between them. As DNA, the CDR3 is TGCAGTGCTAGGCGAAGGGCAGCTAACTATGGCTACACCTTC. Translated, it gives CSARRRAANYGYTF.

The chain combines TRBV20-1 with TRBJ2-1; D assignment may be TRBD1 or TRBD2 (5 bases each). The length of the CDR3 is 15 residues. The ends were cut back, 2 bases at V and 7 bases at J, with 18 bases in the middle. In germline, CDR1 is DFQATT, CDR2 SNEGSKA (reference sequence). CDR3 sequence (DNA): TGCAGTGCTAGAATGGGTGGGACCAGGGCTAATGAGCAGTTCTTC. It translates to CSARMGGTRANEQFF.

CDR3 loop: CASSFSGNYNEQFF. The CDR3 region has the DNA TGTGCCAGCAGCTTTAGCGGGAACTACAATGAGCAGTTCTTC. V gene TRBV7-3 combines with J gene TRBJ2-1, with 8 bases identical to TRBD2. The CDR3 is made up of 14 amino acids. V lost 3 bases and J lost 3; bases outside the gene matches: 1. Germline V gives CDR1 SGHTA, CDR2 FQGTGA. Using reference TRBV7-3 and TRBJ2-1 for the parts outside the CDR3, the full variable domain is GAGVSQTPSNKVTEKGKYVELRCDPISGHTALYWYRQSLGQGPEFLIYFQGTGAADDSGLPNDRFFAVRPEGSVSTLKIQRTERGDSAVYLCASSFSGNYNEQFFGPGTRLTVL.